This is a list of T cell receptor beta chains from one sample in a study of Graves' ophthalmopathy and Graves' hyperthyroidism. One entry per CDR3 protein results from TCRdb running MiXCR on the multiplex PCR reads. The repertoire holds about 57,000 distinct CDR3 sequences, with approximately 50% as singletons. The sequenced sample was peripheral blood. Receptor source: an adult woman with Graves' ophthalmopathy. The CDR3 runs from the conserved cysteine through the conserved F or W. A D gene is named only where the DNA matches it firmly. Clone size appears in some rows only: once, few, many, or a class for an expanded clone.

d_gene: TRBD1; abundance: many; len: 16; v_gene: TRBV4-1; j_gene: TRBJ1-2; CDR3nt: TGCGCCAGCAGCCTTGGGACAGGGGGCGCAGCGGCTGGCTACACCTTC; CDR3aa: CASSLGTGGAAAGYTF
d_gene: .; abundance: .; len: 16; v_gene: TRBV19; j_gene: TRBJ2-3; CDR3nt: TGTGCCAGTAGGCCCCCCAGGGGGAGGAATACAGATACGCAGTATTTT; CDR3aa: CASRPPRGRNTDTQYF
d_gene: TRBD2; abundance: many; len: 15; v_gene: TRBV6-5; j_gene: TRBJ2-3; CDR3nt: TGTGCCAGCAGTTACTCAACTAGCGGCACAGATACGCAGTATTTT; CDR3aa: CASSYSTSGTDTQYF
d_gene: .; abundance: many; len: 14; v_gene: TRBV20-1; j_gene: TRBJ2-7; CDR3nt: TGCAGTGCTAGAGATCCCGTCCTTCCCTACGAGCAGTACTTC; CDR3aa: CSARDPVLPYEQYF
d_gene: TRBD2; abundance: many; len: 15; v_gene: TRBV7-7; j_gene: TRBJ2-1; CDR3nt: TGTGCTAGCAGCTTAGGGCCCGGGAGGGGGAGTGAGCAGTTCTTC; CDR3aa: CASSLGPGRGSEQFF
d_gene: .; abundance: many; len: 13; v_gene: TRBV27; j_gene: TRBJ2-7; CDR3nt: TGTGCCAGCAGGCGGCGGAGCTCCTACGAGCAGTACTTC; CDR3aa: CASRRRSSYEQYF
d_gene: TRBD1; abundance: many; len: 16; v_gene: TRBV19; j_gene: TRBJ1-2; CDR3nt: TGTGCCAGTAGTGTACCGGGACAGATAACCTTCTATGGCTACACCTTC; CDR3aa: CASSVPGQITFYGYTF
d_gene: .; abundance: many; len: 14; v_gene: TRBV24-1; j_gene: TRBJ2-7; CDR3nt: TGTGCCACCAGTGATAGTGGGACAAACTACGAGCAGTACTTC; CDR3aa: CATSDSGTNYEQYF
d_gene: TRBD2; abundance: medium-sized; len: 13; v_gene: TRBV29-1; j_gene: TRBJ2-1; CDR3nt: TGCAGCGTTAGGATAGCGGGAGAGGGTGAGCAGTTCTTC; CDR3aa: CSVRIAGEGEQFF
d_gene: TRBD1; abundance: many; len: 15; v_gene: TRBV4-3; j_gene: TRBJ1-1; CDR3nt: TGCGCCAGCAGCCCGACGGGACAGGGAAACACTGAAGCTTTCTTT; CDR3aa: CASSPTGQGNTEAFF
d_gene: .; abundance: .; len: 13; v_gene: TRBV6-1; j_gene: TRBJ2-7; CDR3nt: TGTGCCAGCAGTGTGGGACAAAACTACGAGCAGTACTTC; CDR3aa: CASSVGQNYEQYF
d_gene: .; abundance: .; len: 12; v_gene: TRBV7-2; j_gene: TRBJ2-1; CDR3nt: TGTGCCAGCAGCTTAGAGGGGGTTGAGCAGTTCTTC; CDR3aa: CASSLEGVEQFF
d_gene: .; abundance: many; len: 12; v_gene: TRBV5-8; j_gene: TRBJ1-6; CDR3nt: TGTGCCAGCAGCCGGGTGGGTTCACCCCTCCACTTT; CDR3aa: CASSRVGSPLHF
d_gene: TRBD2; abundance: .; len: 13; v_gene: TRBV20-1; j_gene: TRBJ2-2; CDR3nt: TGCAGTGCTAGAACTAGCGGAGTTCAAGAGCTGTTTTTT; CDR3aa: CSARTSGVQELFF
d_gene: TRBD2; abundance: many; len: 19; v_gene: TRBV2; j_gene: TRBJ2-2; CDR3nt: TGTGCCAGCAGTGACTCGGGACTAGCGGGAGGCCTAAACACCGGGGAGCTGTTTTTT; CDR3aa: CASSDSGLAGGLNTGELFF
d_gene: .; abundance: many; len: 14; v_gene: TRBV5-1; j_gene: TRBJ2-7; CDR3nt: TGCGCCAGCTTGAGAGGGCCGGGCGGTCAGGAGCAGTACTTC; CDR3aa: CASLRGPGGQEQYF
d_gene: TRBD2; abundance: many; len: 18; v_gene: TRBV6-6; j_gene: TRBJ2-4; CDR3nt: TGTGCCACCTTCCCGGGCCGGGATCTAGCGGGAGATGAAAACATTCAGTACTTC; CDR3aa: CATFPGRDLAGDENIQYF
d_gene: .; abundance: .; len: 13; v_gene: TRBV6-4; j_gene: TRBJ2-7; CDR3nt: TGTGCCAGCAGTGACTCAGGGGGCTACGAGCAGTACTTC; CDR3aa: CASSDSGGYEQYF
d_gene: .; abundance: once; len: 11; v_gene: TRBV7-6; j_gene: TRBJ2-5; CDR3nt: TGTGTCAGCAACTCCCAAGAGACGCAGTACTTC; CDR3aa: CVSNSQETQYF
d_gene: .; abundance: many; len: 17; v_gene: TRBV5-1; j_gene: TRBJ2-6; CDR3nt: TGCGCCAGCAGCTCGGGGGACAGTTACTCTGGGGCCAACGTCCTGACTTTC; CDR3aa: CASSSGDSYSGANVLTF
d_gene: .; abundance: .; len: 8; v_gene: TRBV6-5; j_gene: TRBJ2-7; CDR3nt: TGTGCCAGCAACGAGCAGTACTTC; CDR3aa: CASNEQYF
d_gene: .; abundance: many; len: 14; v_gene: TRBV27; j_gene: TRBJ2-7; CDR3nt: TGTGCCAGCAGTTTAGGTCAGGCAGCCTACGAGCAGTACTTC; CDR3aa: CASSLGQAAYEQYF
d_gene: .; abundance: many; len: 14; v_gene: TRBV9; j_gene: TRBJ1-2; CDR3nt: TGTGCCAGCAGCCTCTCAGGCTTAAACTATGGCTACACCTTC; CDR3aa: CASSLSGLNYGYTF
d_gene: TRBD1; abundance: .; len: 15; v_gene: TRBV4-2; j_gene: TRBJ2-2; CDR3nt: TGTGCCAGCAGCCACCTTGGACAGGGGGCAGGGGAGCTGTTTTTT; CDR3aa: CASSHLGQGAGELFF
d_gene: TRBD2; abundance: many; len: 18; v_gene: TRBV5-8; j_gene: TRBJ2-3; CDR3nt: TGTGCCAGCAGTGGCGCGGGGGGGCTAGCGGGAGTAGAAGATACGCAGTATTTT; CDR3aa: CASSGAGGLAGVEDTQYF
d_gene: .; abundance: .; len: 14; v_gene: TRBV25-1; j_gene: TRBJ2-5; CDR3nt: TGTGCCAGCAGTGAACCCGGAAACCAAGAGACCCAGTACTTC; CDR3aa: CASSEPGNQETQYF
d_gene: .; abundance: .; len: 14; v_gene: TRBV19; j_gene: TRBJ2-2; CDR3nt: TGTGACAGTAGTAGCAGCTCGAACACCGGGGAGCTGCTTTTT; CDR3aa: CDSSSSSNTGELLF
d_gene: TRBD2; abundance: .; len: 14; v_gene: TRBV24-1; j_gene: TRBJ2-1; CDR3nt: TGTGCCACCAGTGATCCCAGCGGGAGGGGAGAGCAGTTCTTC; CDR3aa: CATSDPSGRGEQFF
d_gene: TRBD2; abundance: medium-sized; len: 14; v_gene: TRBV29-1; j_gene: TRBJ2-1; CDR3nt: TGCAGCGTATCCGGGACTAGCGGGCACAATGAGCAGTTCTTC; CDR3aa: CSVSGTSGHNEQFF
d_gene: .; abundance: .; len: 13; v_gene: TRBV14; j_gene: TRBJ1-2; CDR3nt: TGTGCCAGCAGCCAAGGTTACAGCCTTCCTCTGACCTTC; CDR3aa: CASSQGYSLPLTF
d_gene: TRBD1; abundance: many; len: 17; v_gene: TRBV19; j_gene: TRBJ2-1; CDR3nt: TGTGCCAGTAGTATACTATTGGACAGGGGACCCTACAATGAGCAGTTCTTC; CDR3aa: CASSILLDRGPYNEQFF
d_gene: TRBD2; abundance: .; len: 15; v_gene: TRBV20-1; j_gene: TRBJ2-1; CDR3nt: TGCAGTGCTAGAGATACTAGCGGGCTAGGGAGTGAGCAGTTCTTC; CDR3aa: CSARDTSGLGSEQFF
d_gene: .; abundance: .; len: 13; v_gene: TRBV30; j_gene: TRBJ1-1; CDR3nt: TGTGCCTGGAACCCCGGGTCGAACACTGAAGCTTTCTTT; CDR3aa: CAWNPGSNTEAFF
d_gene: .; abundance: few; len: 11; v_gene: TRBV15; j_gene: TRBJ2-3; CDR3nt: TGTGCCACCACCCTGGGGGATACGCAGTATTTT; CDR3aa: CATTLGDTQYF
d_gene: .; abundance: .; len: 15; v_gene: TRBV7-9; j_gene: TRBJ2-5; CDR3nt: TGTGCCAGCGGCTTAATAACAGGGCTGGAAGAGACCCAGTACTTC; CDR3aa: CASGLITGLEETQYF
d_gene: TRBD1; abundance: many; len: 15; v_gene: TRBV7-2; j_gene: TRBJ1-4; CDR3nt: TGTGCCAGCAGCCCAGGGGGAGGGGGGAATGAAAAACTGTTTTTT; CDR3aa: CASSPGGGGNEKLFF
d_gene: .; abundance: many; len: 15; v_gene: TRBV30; j_gene: TRBJ1-6; CDR3nt: TGTGCCTGGAGTGTACGGAGAGTGGCCAATTCACCCCTCCACTTT; CDR3aa: CAWSVRRVANSPLHF
d_gene: .; abundance: many; len: 11; v_gene: TRBV19; j_gene: TRBJ1-5; CDR3nt: TGTGCCAGTCATAGTGGGGGGCCCCAGCATTTT; CDR3aa: CASHSGGPQHF
d_gene: .; abundance: .; len: 15; v_gene: TRBV19; j_gene: TRBJ1-1; CDR3nt: TGTGCCAGTAGTATAGGACCAGGGATGGGCACTGAAGCTTTCTTT; CDR3aa: CASSIGPGMGTEAFF
d_gene: TRBD2; abundance: .; len: 14; v_gene: TRBV7-2; j_gene: TRBJ2-7; CDR3nt: TGTGCCAGCAGCCTGACTAGCGGATACTACGAGCAGTACTTC; CDR3aa: CASSLTSGYYEQYF
d_gene: TRBD1; abundance: many; len: 15; v_gene: TRBV6-5; j_gene: TRBJ1-4; CDR3nt: TGTGCCAGCTCGTTGGCGGGACAGGGGAATGAAAAACTGTTTTTT; CDR3aa: CASSLAGQGNEKLFF
d_gene: TRBD2; abundance: .; len: 11; v_gene: TRBV28; j_gene: TRBJ2-3; CDR3nt: TGTGCCAGCAGTTTCGATACTAGCGGGAGTTTT; CDR3aa: CASSFDTSGSF
d_gene: .; abundance: many; len: 14; v_gene: TRBV9; j_gene: TRBJ1-2; CDR3nt: TGTGCCAGCAGCGTAGAAGAGGGAGGCTATGGCTACACCTTC; CDR3aa: CASSVEEGGYGYTF
d_gene: TRBD2; abundance: medium-sized; len: 15; v_gene: TRBV24-1; j_gene: TRBJ2-1; CDR3nt: TGTGCCACCCTCCCAGGGACTAGCGACTACAATGAGCAGTTCTTC; CDR3aa: CATLPGTSDYNEQFF
d_gene: .; abundance: many; len: 15; v_gene: TRBV28; j_gene: TRBJ2-7; CDR3nt: TGTGCCAGCAGTTTAACGGCGGGAAGCTCCTACGAGCAGTACTTC; CDR3aa: CASSLTAGSSYEQYF
d_gene: .; abundance: many; len: 12; v_gene: TRBV29-1; j_gene: TRBJ2-3; CDR3nt: TGCAGCGTTGGAGAAACTACAGATACGCAGTATTTT; CDR3aa: CSVGETTDTQYF
d_gene: TRBD2; abundance: .; len: 15; v_gene: TRBV7-7; j_gene: TRBJ2-1; CDR3nt: TGTGCTAGAGATCTTCTAGCGGGAGTAACGGGTGAGCAGTTCTTC; CDR3aa: CARDLLAGVTGEQFF
d_gene: TRBD2; abundance: few; len: 16; v_gene: TRBV28; j_gene: TRBJ2-3; CDR3nt: TGTGCCAGCAGTTCAGTAGCGGGAGCTAGCACAGATACGCAGTATTTT; CDR3aa: CASSSVAGASTDTQYF
d_gene: .; abundance: many; len: 17; v_gene: TRBV7-8; j_gene: TRBJ2-2; CDR3nt: TGTGCCAGCAGCTTAGACGAGCTTGGCAGGGGCGCCGGGGAGCTGTTTTTT; CDR3aa: CASSLDELGRGAGELFF
d_gene: .; abundance: many; len: 14; v_gene: TRBV5-1; j_gene: TRBJ2-7; CDR3nt: TGCGCCAGCAGCTTGGGTTCGGCTATCTACGAGCAGTACTTC; CDR3aa: CASSLGSAIYEQYF
d_gene: .; abundance: many; len: 14; v_gene: TRBV7-9; j_gene: TRBJ1-4; CDR3nt: TGTGCCAGCAGCCAAATGGTGTTAGGGGAAAAACTGTTTTTT; CDR3aa: CASSQMVLGEKLFF